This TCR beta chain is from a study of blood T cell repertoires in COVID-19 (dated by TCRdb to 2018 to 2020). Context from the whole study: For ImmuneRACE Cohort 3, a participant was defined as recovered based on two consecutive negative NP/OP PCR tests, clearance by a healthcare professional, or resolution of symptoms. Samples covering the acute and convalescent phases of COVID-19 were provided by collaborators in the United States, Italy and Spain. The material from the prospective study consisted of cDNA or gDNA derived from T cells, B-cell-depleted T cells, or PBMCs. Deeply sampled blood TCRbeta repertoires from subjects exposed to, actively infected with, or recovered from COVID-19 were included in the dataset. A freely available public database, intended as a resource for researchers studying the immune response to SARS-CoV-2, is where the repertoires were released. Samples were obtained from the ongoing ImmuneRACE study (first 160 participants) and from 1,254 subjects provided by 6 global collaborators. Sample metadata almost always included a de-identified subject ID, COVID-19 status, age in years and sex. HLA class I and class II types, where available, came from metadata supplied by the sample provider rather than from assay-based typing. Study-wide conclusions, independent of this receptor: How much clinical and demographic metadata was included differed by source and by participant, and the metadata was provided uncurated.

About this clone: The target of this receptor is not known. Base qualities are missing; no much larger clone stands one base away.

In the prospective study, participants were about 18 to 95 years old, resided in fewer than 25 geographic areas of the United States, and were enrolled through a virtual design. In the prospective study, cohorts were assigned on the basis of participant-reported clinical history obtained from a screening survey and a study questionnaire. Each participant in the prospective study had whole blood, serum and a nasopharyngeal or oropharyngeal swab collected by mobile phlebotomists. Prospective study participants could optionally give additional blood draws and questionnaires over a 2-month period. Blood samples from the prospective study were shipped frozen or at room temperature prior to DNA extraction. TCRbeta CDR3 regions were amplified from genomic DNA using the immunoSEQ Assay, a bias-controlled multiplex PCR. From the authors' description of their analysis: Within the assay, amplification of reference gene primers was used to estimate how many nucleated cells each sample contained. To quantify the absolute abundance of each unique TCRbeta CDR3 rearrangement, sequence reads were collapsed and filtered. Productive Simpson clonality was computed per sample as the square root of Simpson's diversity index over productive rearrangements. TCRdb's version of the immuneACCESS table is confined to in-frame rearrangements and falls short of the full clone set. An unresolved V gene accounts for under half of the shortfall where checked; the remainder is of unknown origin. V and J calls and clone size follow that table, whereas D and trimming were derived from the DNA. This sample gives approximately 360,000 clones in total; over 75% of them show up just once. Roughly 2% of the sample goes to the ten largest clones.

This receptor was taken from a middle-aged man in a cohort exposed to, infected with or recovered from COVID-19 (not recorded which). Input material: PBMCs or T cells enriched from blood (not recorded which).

The CDR3 reads CASSVDSFGQPQHF. The sequence in DNA is TGTGCCAGTAGTGTCGACAGTTTCGGTCAACCCCAGCATTTT. The V and J genes are TRBV19 and TRBJ1-5; TRBD1 could be the D gene, as 5 bases match. CDR1 is given as LNHDA and CDR2 as SQIVND, both from the germline V gene (reference sequence). Deletion took 5 bases off V and 10 bases off J, with a span of 18 bases between the germline ends. From the cysteine up to the phenylalanine, the CDR3 has a length of 14 residues. Only the CDR3 DNA is retained, 42 bases long and in frame from the first base.